This T cell receptor (beta chain) was identified during a study of early T cells in non-severe SARS-CoV-2 infection. At the level of the study: Sequencing input comprised bulk RNA from unsorted whole blood; chain pairing was not available.

Each cDNA molecule carried a unique molecular identifier. Via MiXCR, TCRdb re-called the 5' RACE reads, giving one row per CDR3 protein. The table lists tens of thousands of distinct CDR3 sequences, roughly 6.5% of them singletons. This clonotype was seen a few times. The antigen remains unidentified. CDR1 and CDR2 (germline): SEHNR, FQNEAQ (reference sequence). This CDR3 contains 14 residues. Trimming pared 1 base from V and 4 bases from J, leaving 10 bases between. Study outcomes and limitations: The study's VDJdb matching favored anti-spike CD8 responses and missed private and CD4 specificities.

Here the sequenced sample was whole blood, taken at baseline. This chain uses TRBV7-9 with TRBJ1-2; a weak D match, TRBD1 (5 bases). This TCR derives from an adult who was a healthcare worker with PCR-confirmed SARS-CoV-2 infection or an uninfected control (not recorded which). In DNA form, the CDR3 reads TGTGCCAGCAGCTTAGGACAGCCGGTCTATGGCTACACCTTC. This translates into CASSLGQPVYGYTF.